Listed here is a single TCR beta chain. The sample comes from a study of blood T cell repertoires in COVID-19. Across the study: Specimens from acute and convalescent COVID-19 originated in the United States, Italy and Spain.

V was cut by 1 base and J by 2 bases, with 6 bases left in between. The CDR3 sequence is 14 residues long. Germline-derived CDR1 and CDR2 are SGHTA and FQGNSA. Produced via immunoSEQ multiplex PCR; TCRdb's table is partial and in-frame only. The sample records 120,000 or so clones, about 80% being singletons. This TCR was recovered from a man between 35 and 55 years old with active or convalescent COVID-19. V usage is TRBV7-2 and J usage is TRBJ1-3; no definite D call. Input material: peripheral blood. For the CDR3, the DNA is TGTGCCAGCAGCTTAGGGAGGGCTGGAAACACCATATATTTT. This sequence encodes CASSLGRAGNTIYF.